Each of the 2 T cell receptor beta chains below was sequenced from the same sample in a study of shared clonotypes between healthy human individuals. Profiling relied on immunoSEQ multiplex PCR, and the TCRdb table lists in-frame clones only, not all of them. The sample has 2 million to 2.5 million clones, around 92% seen once. The sample consisted of naive CD4+ T cells from PBMCs. The subset was: CD45RA+ positively selected. The receptors shown here come from a man aged 18 to 30 in good health. Some clones in this sample may be carry-over from other donors' samples.

V is TRBV9 and J is TRBJ2-3; D is possibly TRBD2 (6 bases). Trimming removed 0 bases at V and 3 bases at J, with 14 bases between. Germline V gives CDR1 SGDLS, CDR2 YYNGEE. The CDR3 extends over 16 amino acids. The CDR3 sequence: CASSVGGLALTDTQYF. CDR3 DNA sequence: TGTGCCAGCAGCGTAGGTGGGCTAGCGCTGACAGATACGCAGTATTTT.

This clone has just a few counts. The rearrangement links TRBV29-1 to TRBJ1-1; D is unresolved. The CDR3 runs 14 residues. CDR1 is SQVTM and CDR2 is ANQGSEA in the germline V gene. The V end was cut by 2 bases, the J end by 1 base, with 11 bases between. CDR3 nucleotide sequence: TGCAGCGTTGAATCCCTACTCCAGAACACTGAAGCTTTCTTT. Its protein product is CSVESLLQNTEAFF. The full variable domain, rest sourced from reference TRBV29-1 and TRBJ1-1, is SAVISQKPSRDICQRGTSLTIQCQVDSQVTMMFWYRQQPGQSLTLIATANQGSEATYESGFVIDKFPISRPNLTFSTLTVSNMSPEDSSIYLCSVESLLQNTEAFFGQGTRLTVV.